The source of this T cell receptor beta chain is a study of T cell responses to AZD1222 COVID-19 vaccine. The study, taken as a whole, reports: Regions 160-218 and 743-854 dominated among vaccine-associated CD4 TCRs spanning spike. Elevations in Spike-specific TCR breadth and depth followed administration of two AZD1222 doses.

Turning to this clone: What it binds is unknown.

Libraries were prepared by immunoSEQ multiplex PCR; TCRdb keeps only in-frame clonotypes and omits some of them. This sample carries about 170,000 clones, around 88% of them seen once, and the ten largest clones take less than 1.3%. There are 14 residues in the CDR3. The germline V gene has CDR1 KGHDR and CDR2 SFDVKD. Trimming removed 5 bases at V and 7 bases at J, with 16 bases between. V usage is TRBV24-1 and J usage is TRBJ1-2, with D uncertain. The TCR sequence derives from an adult who received the AZD1222 COVID-19 vaccine. The sequencing here drew on peripheral blood, taken 28 days after the second AZD1222 dose. CDR3 in amino acids: CATSGPRGGGGYTF. CDR3 nucleotides: TGTGCCACCAGTGGGCCCCGAGGTGGTGGTGGCTACACCTTC.